Described below is a single TCR beta chain sequence and its context. The antigen is unknown. The germline gives CDR1 SGDLS, CDR2 YYNGEE. The CDR3 runs 20 residues. Losses at the gene ends were 0 bases for V and 2 bases for J; bases not matched to a gene: 13. Some clones are missing from TCRdb's copy, which holds only in-frame ones; the method was immunoSEQ multiplex PCR. The table shows about 30,000 clones, with around nine tenths occurring only once. This sample was included in a study of PD-1 blockade in classical Hodgkin lymphoma. About the research overall: The study gave patients nivolumab 3 mg/kg intravenously every 2 weeks.

All patients relapsed after autologous stem cell transplantation, and brentuximab vedotin exposure varied. After PBMCs were thawed, their CD8+ T cells were isolated by magnetic negative selection. Broader study findings: Before treatment, complete responders showed about the same diversity as newly diagnosed patients. It was CD4+ TCR diversity, not CD8+, that rose significantly by C4D1. Baseline TCR diversity was reportedly lower in newly diagnosed patients than in healthy donors. It was reported as lower still in relapsed/refractory patients.

The TCR was taken from a human donor with classical Hodgkin lymphoma. Here the sequenced sample was CD8+ T cells from blood, taken at baseline. The V call is TRBV9, the J call TRBJ2-3; TRBD2 aligns across 12 bases. Here the CDR3 reads CASSVESTGLAGFFTDTQYF. In DNA form, the CDR3 reads TGTGCCAGCAGCGTAGAATCAACGGGACTAGCGGGTTTTTTCACAGATACGCAGTATTTT.